The 15 T cell receptor beta chains in this list originate from one sample, sequenced in a study of T cells after yellow fever vaccination. TCRdb used MiXCR to reprocess the 5' RACE reads, holding one entry per CDR3 protein. This sample has around 590,000 distinct CDR3 sequences, with 10% to 15% found just once. Sequences were derived from PBMCs, sampled on the day of the yellow fever booster vaccination. Every receptor here comes from a man aged 25-40 years who received the YFV17D yellow fever vaccine.

This clonotype showed up just a few times. V and J are TRBV9 and TRBJ1-2; 7 positions agree with TRBD1. CDR1 and CDR2 from the germline V gene are SGDLS and YYNGEE. Unmatched junction bases numbered 4, after V lost 2 bases and J lost 0 bases. The CDR3 has 15 residues. For the CDR3, the DNA is TGTGCCAGCAGCGTCGGACAGGTAGCTAACTATGGCTACACCTTC. Translated: CASSVGQVANYGYTF.

The chain links TRBV12-3 or TRBV12-4 to TRBJ2-3; TRBD2 agrees at 8 bases. J gave up 4 bases and V 3 bases, and 6 bases lay outside the gene matches. CDR3 length: 15 amino acids. This chain's CDR3 is CASSFGGRSADTQYF. The CDR3 coding sequence is TGTGCCAGCAGTTTCGGCGGGAGGAGTGCAGATACGCAGTATTTT.

This clonotype appeared a few times. The rearrangement links TRBV10-3 to TRBJ2-7; D gene unclear. CDR1 is ENHRY and CDR2 is SYGVKD in the germline V gene. CDR3 length equals 13 residues. Trimming took 4 bases from V and 3 from J, leaving 10 bases between them. In DNA, the CDR3 is TGTGCCATCAGTGCCAATATCCGCTACGAGCAGTACTTC. Translating it yields CAISANIRYEQYF.

This clonotype has ten or more counts. V is TRBV5-1 and J is TRBJ2-3; D may correspond to TRBD1 or TRBD2 (6 bases each). Trimming shortened V by 5 bases and J by 0 bases, and 7 bases separated the two germline ends. Germline V gene sequence: CDR1 SGHRS, CDR2 YFSETQ. This CDR3 has 13 amino acids. The CDR3 DNA reads as TGCGCCAGCAGAGGGGGGAGCACAGATACGCAGTATTTT. Protein: CASRGGSTDTQYF.

V and J are TRBV27 and TRBJ2-5; D is uncertain. The CDR3 extends over 16 amino acids. Germline CDR1 and CDR2: MNHEY and SMNVEV (reference sequence). Trimming pared 1 base from V and 8 bases from J, leaving 20 bases between. CDR3 in amino acids: CASSLYVPSVDGTQYF. In DNA, the CDR3 is TGTGCCAGCAGTTTATACGTCCCGAGCGTCGATGGTACCCAGTACTTC.

This chain connects TRBV6-6 to TRBJ1-2; D uncertain. The V end was cut by 0 bases, the J end by 8 bases, with 10 bases between. Germline V gene sequence: CDR1 MNHNY, CDR2 SVGAGI (reference sequence). The CDR3 extends over 13 amino acids. Here the CDR3 DNA reads TGTGCCAGCAGTTACTCGAATAACCCGGGCTACACCTTC. This sequence encodes CASSYSNNPGYTF.

This clonotype was observed a handful of times. The chain employs TRBV5-1 and TRBJ2-2; D ambiguous. Germline V gene sequence: CDR1 SGHRS, CDR2 YFSETQ. V was shortened by 1 base and J by 1 base, with 8 bases between the two germline ends. The CDR3 runs to 15 residues. CDR3 region: CASSLSTKNTGELFF. In DNA, the CDR3 is TGCGCCAGCAGCTTGTCTACGAAGAACACCGGGGAGCTGTTTTTT.

This clonotype was recorded a few times. The chain is built from TRBV7-2 and TRBJ2-5; 10 bases map to TRBD2. From germline, CDR1 is SGHTA and CDR2 FQGNSA. This CDR3 is built from 15 residues. The trim removed 3 bases at V and 5 bases at J, leaving 6 bases unmatched. The CDR3 DNA is TGTGCCAGCAGCTTGCAGGCTAGCGGGAGTGAGACCCAGTACTTC. This gives the protein CASSLQASGSETQYF.

This chain links TRBV4-3 with TRBJ2-1; TRBD2 agrees at 9 bases. Trimming removed 3 bases from V and 8 bases from J; junction bases left unmatched: 5. The CDR3 has 14 residues. Germline CDR1 reads LGHNA; CDR2 reads YSLEER. The CDR3 protein is CASSHLAGADEQFF. The CDR3 DNA reads as TGCGCCAGCAGCCATTTAGCGGGAGCGGATGAGCAGTTCTTC.

This chain links TRBV15 with TRBJ2-7; D possibly corresponds to TRBD1 (5 bases). This CDR3 is built from 16 residues. V was clipped by 1 base and J by 2 bases, with 15 bases between them. Per germline, CDR1 LNHNV and CDR2 YYDKDF (reference sequence). The CDR3 is CATSRAPGKLTYEQYF. CDR3 coding DNA: TGTGCCACCAGCAGAGCCCCAGGGAAGTTAACCTACGAGCAGTACTTC.

This chain links TRBV29-1 with TRBJ2-1; 7 bases line up with TRBD2. The CDR3 consists of 15 residues. Unmatched junction bases numbered 10, after V lost 1 base and J lost 7 bases. In germline, CDR1 is SQVTM, CDR2 ANQGSEA. The CDR3 sequence: CSVEGGGGSWNEQFF. In DNA, the CDR3 is TGCAGCGTTGAAGGGGGAGGCGGGAGTTGGAATGAGCAGTTCTTC.

This clonotype was observed many times. The chain recombines TRBV12-3 or TRBV12-4 with TRBJ2-2; D possibly corresponds to TRBD1 (5 bases). The V end was cut by 3 bases, the J end by 6 bases, with 8 bases between. This CDR3 contains 13 residues. CDR3 nucleotide sequence: TGTGCCAGCAGTTTCCAGGGTGCCGGGGAGCTGTTTTTT. This gives the protein CASSFQGAGELFF.

This chain's CDR3 is CASSRTVGSYEQYF. The CDR3, as DNA: TGTGCCAGCTCACGGACTGTTGGCTCCTACGAGCAGTACTTC. The chain couples TRBV18 to TRBJ2-7; the D gene is possibly TRBD2 (5 bases). Germline CDR1 KGHSH, CDR2 LQKENI. This CDR3 is 14 amino acids long. Trimming cost V 4 bases and J 0 bases, with 10 bases left between them.

This clonotype occurred a few times. The V and J genes are TRBV5-6 and TRBJ2-1; possibly TRBD2 for D (5 bases). The CDR3 spans 12 residues. V was trimmed by 5 bases and J by 4 bases, leaving 7 bases between them. The germline CDR1 and CDR2 sequences are SGHDT and YYEEEE. CDR3 DNA: TGTGCCAGCAGAAGAGGGTACAATGAGCAGTTCTTC. Protein sequence: CASRRGYNEQFF.

The table lists this clonotype with a count of one. Just one base apart from a much larger clone, this may be a read error. The J gene is TRBJ2-4, the V gene TRBV6-1; D is unresolved. The CDR3 consists of 13 residues. The V and J ends lost 8 bases and 0 bases respectively, with 8 bases between them. The germline gives CDR1 MNHNS, CDR2 SASEGT. The chain's CDR3 is CASGPPAKNIQYF. Here the CDR3 DNA reads TGTGCCAGCGGCCCACCAGCCAAAAACATTCAGTACTTC.